The 9 T cell receptor beta chains given below trace back to one sample, sequenced in a study of T cell changes during pregnancy in multiple sclerosis (dated by TCRdb to between 2019 and 2020). The library came from the immunoSEQ multiplex PCR assay. TCRdb carries this immuneACCESS record with in-frame sequences only. Its versions omit some clonotypes, under half of them owing to an unresolved V gene in the studies checked, with the rest unexplained. For this sample there are approximately 25,000 clones; roughly nine tenths appear just once. The top ten hold 10% to 15% of the sample. This specimen consisted of CD8+ T cells from peripheral blood mononuclear cells, obtained in the first trimester of pregnancy. The receptors here all came from a female donor in good health, enrolled as a control in a pregnancy study.

The chain uses TRBV11-2 and TRBJ1-3, with a possible D match to TRBD1 (5 bases). Germline CDR1 reads SGHAT; CDR2 reads FQNNGV. V lost 7 bases and J lost 2, with 18 bases in between. The CDR3 loop spans 16 amino acids. The CDR3 here is CASTARGERAGNTIYF. CDR3 sequence (DNA): TGTGCCAGCACCGCGCGGGGGGAGAGGGCTGGAAACACCATATATTTT.

This chain uses TRBV25-1 with TRBJ1-2; D is undetermined. CDR1 and CDR2 (germline): MGHDK, SYGVNS. This CDR3 has 13 residues. Trimming stripped 2 bases from V and 2 bases from J, with 6 bases between. The CDR3 coding sequence is TGTGCCAGCAGTGAAAATCGGAACTATGGCTACACCTTC. Its protein product is CASSENRNYGYTF.

The V gene is TRBV6-4, the J gene TRBJ2-2; TRBD2 might be the D (6 bases). This CDR3 is built from 14 residues. Germline V gene data show CDR1 as MRHNA and CDR2 as SNTAGT. The V gene lost 6 bases and the J gene lost 5 bases, with 13 bases spanning the gap. Here the CDR3 reads CASSPGTGTGELFF. For the CDR3, the DNA is TGTGCCAGCAGCCCCGGGACTGGGACCGGGGAGCTGTTTTTT.

V is TRBV7-9 and J is TRBJ1-4; D is possibly TRBD1 (6 bases). The V end lost 5 bases, the J end lost 5 bases, and 12 bases lay between the germline ends. The germline CDR1 and CDR2 sequences are SEHNR and FQNEAQ (reference sequence). The CDR3 covers 14 residues. This CDR3 is CASSRGQPNEKLFF. CDR3 nucleotide sequence: TGTGCCAGCAGCCGGGGACAACCGAATGAAAAACTGTTTTTT.

The chain combines TRBV27 with TRBJ2-6, with TRBD1 matching over 9 bases. The CDR3 extends over 18 amino acids. The V and J ends lost 4 bases and 1 base, in that order; junction bases with no gene match: 8. Germline V gives CDR1 MNHEY, CDR2 SMNVEV (reference sequence). CDR3 amino acids: CASSSRDRVNSGANVLTF. The CDR3 DNA reads TGTGCCAGCAGTTCCCGGGACAGGGTAAATTCTGGGGCCAACGTCCTGACTTTC.

The chain uses TRBV5-1 and TRBJ2-7; a possible D gene is TRBD2 (5 bases). V lost 7 bases, J lost 2 bases, and 7 bases lay in between. The germline V gene encodes CDR1 SGHRS and CDR2 YFSETQ. The CDR3 is 11 amino acids. The CDR3 bases are TGCGCCAGCGGACTGGCCTACGAGCAGTACTTC. Encoded protein: CASGLAYEQYF.

CDR3: CASSIADRDGYTF. In nucleotides, the CDR3 is TGTGCCAGTAGTATAGCCGACAGGGATGGCTACACCTTC. V and J are TRBV19 and TRBJ1-2, with 7 nucleotides matching TRBD1. Germline CDR1 is LNHDA and CDR2 is SQIVND (reference sequence). This CDR3 is built from 13 residues. Germline trimming cut 1 base from V and 6 bases from J; bases unmatched to any gene: 2.

V is TRBV7-6 and J is TRBJ1-1; D perhaps matches TRBD1 (6 bases). Germline CDR1 is SGHVS and CDR2 is FNYEAQ. CDR3 length: 14 amino acids. Trimming took off 0 bases at V and 10 bases at J, with 15 bases between the two ends. The CDR3 protein is CASSLAPGGRGAFF. DNA for the CDR3: TGTGCCAGCAGCTTAGCGCCGGGGGGGCGGGGAGCTTTCTTT.

J is TRBJ2-1 and V is TRBV4-1; 9 nucleotides agree with TRBD2. Germline CDR1 is MGHRA and CDR2 is YSYEKL. The CDR3 has 18 residues. V trimming: 0 bases; J trimming: 0 bases; junction bases outside the gene matches: 6. The CDR3 nucleotides are TGCGCCAGCAGCCAAGAGTCTAGCGGGGTAAGCTCCTACAATGAGCAGTTCTTC. Protein sequence: CASSQESSGVSSYNEQFF.